Listed here are 24 T cell receptor beta chains from one sample, sequenced in a study of T cells in Graves' hyperthyroidism and ophthalmopathy. Using RNA transcripts as the source, TCR beta CDR3 regions were amplified. TCR CDR3 underwent first-round RT-PCR with the HTBI primer set. TCRdb independently ran MiXCR on the multiplex PCR reads; one entry per CDR3 protein. The data contain fewer than 550,000 distinct CDR3 sequences, approximately 15% of them seen just once; the ten biggest clones take up 12% to 15%. Sequenced sample: blood. The receptor set was obtained from a woman aged 18 to 35 with Graves' hyperthyroidism.

This clonotype was picked up many times. The V gene is TRBV11-1, the J gene TRBJ1-1; D is ambiguous. The V gene lost 7 bases and the J gene lost 3 bases, with 9 bases spanning the gap. CDR3 length equals 12 residues. In germline, CDR1 is SGHAT, CDR2 FQDESV (reference sequence). The CDR3: CASTLDDTEAFF. In DNA, the CDR3 is TGTGCCAGCACCCTCGATGACACTGAAGCTTTCTTT.

This clonotype came up many times. This chain connects TRBV9 to TRBJ2-1, with 11 bases matching TRBD2. The J segment lost 7 bases and the V segment lost 1 base, leaving 4 bases of the junction unmatched. The germline gives CDR1 SGDLS, CDR2 YYNGEE. The CDR3 has 15 residues. The CDR3 loop reads CASSVFSGGANEQFF. The CDR3 region has the DNA TGTGCCAGCAGCGTATTTAGCGGGGGGGCGAATGAGCAGTTCTTC.

The chain uses TRBV19 and TRBJ1-5; D is perhaps TRBD1 (6 bases). CDR3 length: 14 amino acids. The V and J ends lost 5 bases and 6 bases respectively, with 14 bases between them. Germline loops: CDR1 LNHDA, CDR2 SQIVND (reference sequence). The CDR3 region has the DNA TGTGCCAGTAGTCACAGGGAGATGAGTCAGCCCCAGCATTTT. Residues: CASSHREMSQPQHF.

The sample holds many counts of this clonotype. This chain links TRBV11-2 with TRBJ2-5; possible D gene TRBD1, 6 bases. Germline CDR1 SGHAT, CDR2 FQNNGV. The length of the CDR3 is 15 residues. Between the trimmed V and J ends, which lost 0 bases and 4 bases, there was a span of 12 bases. Here the CDR3 reads CASSLESGRGETQYF. The CDR3 nucleotides are TGTGCCAGCAGCTTAGAAAGCGGCAGGGGAGAGACCCAGTACTTC.

The gene calls are TRBV20-1 and TRBJ2-1, with D maybe TRBD1 (6 bases). V lost 5 bases and J lost 3, with 17 bases in between. The CDR3 totals 15 residues. Germline CDR1 reads DFQATT; CDR2 reads SNEGSKA (reference sequence). The CDR3 protein is CSAPARTVGYNEQFF. In nucleotides, the CDR3 is TGCAGTGCTCCGGCCCGGACAGTTGGCTACAATGAGCAGTTCTTC.

This clonotype was detected ten times or more. The V gene is TRBV12-3 or TRBV12-4, the J gene TRBJ1-3, with 8 bases aligning to TRBD1. This CDR3 spans 16 amino acids. The V and J ends lost 3 bases and 0 bases, in that order; junction bases with no gene match: 4. CDR3 nucleotides: TGTGCCAGCAGTTTGGACAGGGCAGGCTCTGGAAACACCATATATTTT. It translates to CASSLDRAGSGNTIYF.

There are many counts of this clonotype. The chain combines TRBV12-3 or TRBV12-4 with TRBJ1-1; no clear D. This CDR3 is built from 12 residues. Between the trimmed V and J ends, which lost 1 base and 10 bases, there was a span of 10 bases. The CDR3 nucleotides read TGTGCCAGCAGTTTAGGCCGGGATCGAGCTTTCTTT. Its protein product is CASSLGRDRAFF.

This clonotype was recorded at least ten times. CDR3 bases: TGTGCCAGCAGCAATCCCACAGGGAGAAGCTATGGCTACACCTTC. This translates into CASSNPTGRSYGYTF. The chain employs TRBV9 and TRBJ1-2; possibly TRBD1 for D (6 bases). Germline V lookup: CDR1 SGDLS, CDR2 YYNGEE. The length of the CDR3 is 15 residues. The V end lost 4 bases, the J end lost 4 bases, and 17 bases lay between the germline ends.

This clonotype has ten or more counts. The chain uses TRBV5-1 and TRBJ1-2, with 7 nucleotides matching TRBD1. CDR3 size: 13 residues. Germline CDR1 is SGHRS and CDR2 is YFSETQ. The V segment lost 4 bases and the J segment 6 bases; nucleotides outside the gene matches: 6. For the CDR3, the DNA is TGCGCCAGCAGCGTCGAGGGGGCCGATGGCTACACCTTC. Encoded protein: CASSVEGADGYTF.

The chain combines TRBV6-4 with TRBJ2-5; D perhaps matches TRBD2 (6 bases). CDR3 size: 12 residues. Trimming removed 6 bases from V and 1 base from J, with 6 bases in between. The germline V gene encodes CDR1 MRHNA and CDR2 SNTAGT. This chain's CDR3 is CASSGGQETQYF. CDR3 bases: TGTGCCAGCAGCGGGGGCCAAGAGACCCAGTACTTC.

This clonotype was counted ten times or more. The chain carries TRBV24-1 and TRBJ2-3; D is possibly TRBD1 or TRBD2 (5 bases each). Looked up from germline, CDR1 is KGHDR and CDR2 is SFDVKD. The CDR3 is 15 residues long. With 6 bases removed from V and 0 bases from J, the gap between germline ends came to 12 bases. As DNA, the CDR3 is TGTGCCACCAGTCGTTGGGACGCCAGCACAGATACGCAGTATTTT. Amino acid sequence: CATSRWDASTDTQYF.

This clonotype was observed at least ten times. CDR3 nucleotide sequence: TGTGCCAGCAGTGAAGCGCCCCTTTTGCAGGGGCTAGACGAGCAGTACTTC. Translated: CASSEAPLLQGLDEQYF. The V gene is TRBV2, the J gene TRBJ2-7, with TRBD1 as a possible D gene (6 bases). The CDR3 runs to 17 residues. Germline-derived CDR1 and CDR2 are SNHLY and FYNNEI. V lost 0 bases and J 5 bases, leaving 20 bases between the germline ends.

This clonotype was observed at least ten times. This chain links TRBV20-1 with TRBJ2-3; 12 bases match TRBD2. CDR3 size: 13 residues. V was pared by 7 bases and J by 1 base, with 0 bases of the junction left unmatched. Per germline, CDR1 DFQATT and CDR2 SNEGSKA (reference sequence). The CDR3, as DNA: TGCAGTGGGACTAGCGGGGGCACAGATACGCAGTATTTT. Its translation: CSGTSGGTDTQYF.

The chain joins TRBV27 to TRBJ2-4, with 7 bases aligning to TRBD1. Looked up from germline, CDR1 is MNHEY and CDR2 is SMNVEV (reference sequence). The CDR3 sequence is 14 residues long. CDR3 region: CDCRGTTLKNIQYF. The CDR3 region has the DNA TGTGACTGCAGGGGGACAACACTAAAAAACATTCAGTACTTC.

This clonotype was recorded many times. The CDR3 is CASSISRGTYEQYF. The CDR3 region has the DNA TGTGCCAGCAGCATTAGCAGAGGGACTTACGAGCAGTACTTC. The chain carries TRBV2 and TRBJ2-7, with D maybe TRBD2 (6 bases). V was clipped by 6 bases and J by 4 bases, with 16 bases between them. Germline assignment: CDR1 SNHLY and CDR2 FYNNEI. The CDR3 covers 14 residues.

Only a few counts were recorded for this clonotype. The chain uses TRBV4-1 and TRBJ2-3, with D tentatively TRBD2 (6 bases). Per germline, CDR1 MGHRA and CDR2 YSYEKL. The CDR3 has 15 amino acids. With 1 base removed from V and 2 bases from J, the gap between germline ends came to 10 bases. DNA of the CDR3: TGCGCCAGCAGCCAAGGCGGGGTATTCACAGATACGCAGTATTTT. It specifies CASSQGGVFTDTQYF.

This clonotype was recorded many times. J is TRBJ2-1 and V is TRBV4-1, with 10 bases lining up with TRBD2. The CDR3 is 15 residues long. Trimming cost V 1 base and J 4 bases; bases outside gene matches: 1. Germline-derived CDR1 and CDR2 are MGHRA and YSYEKL. Written as DNA, the CDR3 is TGCGCCAGCAGCCAAGGGACTAGCGGATACAATGAGCAGTTCTTC. The encoded protein is CASSQGTSGYNEQFF.

This clonotype was detected many times. The chain joins TRBV20-1 to TRBJ1-1; unclear D gene. There are 14 residues in the CDR3. Trimming pared 2 bases from V and 1 base from J, leaving 11 bases between. Germline CDR1 DFQATT, CDR2 SNEGSKA (reference sequence). The CDR3 loop is CSARSLPENTEAFF. The CDR3 DNA reads TGCAGTGCTAGAAGTCTGCCGGAGAACACTGAAGCTTTCTTT.

This clonotype was seen only a few times. The CDR3 is CASSQEDRLYGYTF. As DNA, the CDR3 is TGCGCCAGCAGCCAAGAAGACAGACTATATGGCTACACCTTC. The J gene is TRBJ1-2, the V gene TRBV4-3; D may be TRBD1 (5 bases). Looked up from germline, CDR1 is LGHNA and CDR2 is YSLEER. The V end lost 0 bases, the J end lost 5 bases, and 10 bases lay between the germline ends. CDR3 length equals 14 residues.

The table lists this clonotype with many counts. The chain couples TRBV18 to TRBJ1-1; possibly TRBD1 for D (5 bases). Trimming stripped 2 bases from V and 1 base from J, with 8 bases between. CDR1 and CDR2 (germline): KGHSH, LQKENI. The CDR3 sequence is 14 residues long. CDR3 sequence reads: CASSPSGKNTEAFF. CDR3 in DNA: TGTGCCAGCTCACCATCAGGGAAGAACACTGAAGCTTTCTTT.

This clonotype came up many times. The chain combines TRBV28 with TRBJ2-3; 9 nucleotides agree with TRBD1. V lost 2 bases to trimming and J lost 2 bases; unmatched junction nucleotides: 5. The CDR3 length is 16 residues. CDR1 MDHEN and CDR2 SYDVKM come from the germline V gene. CDR3 sequence: CASSLETGGPTDTQYF. CDR3 nucleotide sequence: TGTGCCAGCAGTTTAGAAACAGGGGGCCCCACAGATACGCAGTATTTT.

This clonotype came up a few times. The V gene is TRBV7-9, the J gene TRBJ1-4, with D possibly being TRBD1 (5 bases). The germline CDR1 and CDR2 sequences are SEHNR and FQNEAQ (reference sequence). This CDR3 contains 16 residues. Trimming cost V 3 bases and J 0 bases, with 11 bases left between them. Written as DNA, the CDR3 is TGTGCCAGCAGCTTCAGGGTGGGGGCAACTAATGAAAAACTGTTTTTT. It translates to CASSFRVGATNEKLFF.

The V call is TRBV5-1, the J call TRBJ2-5; D is tentatively TRBD1 or TRBD2 (6 bases each). The germline V and J ends were trimmed by 5 bases and 1 base, with 18 bases remaining between them. Germline loops: CDR1 SGHRS, CDR2 YFSETQ. The CDR3 is 16 amino acids. CDR3 nucleotides: TGCGCCAGCAGGTCGGAGGGGGGAATAGCCCAAGAGACCCAGTACTTC. This gives the protein CASRSEGGIAQETQYF.

This clonotype was seen more than once but under ten times. J is TRBJ1-2 and V is TRBV7-6, with D perhaps TRBD1 (6 bases). The V end was cut by 3 bases, the J end by 4 bases, with 18 bases between. The germline CDR1 and CDR2 sequences are SGHVS and FNYEAQ. The CDR3 extends over 16 amino acids. This CDR3 is CASSLEGDSSSYGYTF. As DNA, the CDR3 is TGTGCCAGCAGCTTGGAGGGGGACTCTAGCAGCTATGGCTACACCTTC. The full variable domain, its missing parts supplied by reference TRBV7-6 and TRBJ1-2, is GAGVSQSPRYKVTKRGQDVALRCDPISGHVSLYWYRQALGQGPEFLTYFNYEAQQDKSGLPNDRFSAERPEGSISTLTIQRTEQRDSAMYRCASSLEGDSSSYGYTFGSGTRLTVV.